This TCR beta chain was sequenced in a study of cytotoxic CD8 clonotypes in ibrutinib-treated CLL. Frozen-stored PBMCs produced 1.5 to 2.5 micrograms of genomic DNA for TCR beta libraries. Only a few counts were recorded for this clone. Method: immunoSEQ multiplex PCR; TCRdb's copy keeps in-frame clones and lacks some. The sample shows 35,000 to 45,000 clones, over 60% of them seen only once. This clonotype was sampled from a human donor with chronic lymphocytic leukemia. The sequencing here drew on PBMCs, taken after 12 months of ibrutinib treatment.

For the CDR3, the DNA is TGTGCCAGCAGTGACGGAGCGAACTATGGCTACACCTTC. Its protein is CASSDGANYGYTF. V and J are TRBV2 and TRBJ1-2; the D is unclear. Trimming cost V 3 bases and J 2 bases, with 7 bases left between them. In germline, CDR1 is SNHLY, CDR2 FYNNEI. The CDR3 runs to 13 residues.